The source of this TCR beta chain is a study of blood T cell repertoires in COVID-19. At the level of the study: PBMCs, B-cell-depleted T cells, or T cells were the source of the cDNA or gDNA that made up the material.

TCRdb's table, derived via immunoSEQ multiplex PCR, lists solely in-frame clones and lacks some. This sample carries approximately 66,000 clones, around 67% of them seen once, and the ten largest clones take about 20%. CDR3 length: 14 residues. Germline V CDR1 and CDR2: LNHDA, SQIVND (reference sequence). Trimming left V 3 bases short and J 4 bases short, with 9 bases between. The clonotype originates from a man aged 55 to 70 with acute or convalescent COVID-19. The J gene is TRBJ2-2, the V gene TRBV19, with D perhaps matching TRBD2 (6 bases). Sequencing used peripheral blood. CDR3 region: CASSIAGITGELFF. The CDR3 nucleotides are TGTGCCAGTAGTATCGCGGGGATCACCGGGGAGCTGTTTTTT.